This T cell receptor beta chain originates from a study of response to subunit inactivated influenza vaccine. Overall study results and limits: With each seasonal influenza vaccination, the authors suggested, few new T cells are recruited.

Via MiXCR, TCRdb re-called the RT-PCR reads, giving one row per CDR3 protein. Here the sample spans 700,000 to 900,000 distinct CDR3 sequences, approximately 22% being singletons. From germline, CDR1 is SGHTA and CDR2 FQGNSA. The CDR3 runs 17 residues. Unmatched junction bases numbered 13, after V lost 5 bases and J lost 5 bases. A remark on this clonotype: The antigen is not known.

V is TRBV7-2 and J is TRBJ2-7; 12 bases line up with TRBD2. The starting material was PBMCs from blood, obtained approximately 5 days after vaccination. The sequence derives from a man aged 45-60 years who received an inactivated influenza vaccine. The CDR3 spells CASSVHRRTSGADEQYF. The CDR3, as DNA: TGTGCCAGCAGCGTACACCGCCGGACTAGCGGGGCTGACGAGCAGTACTTC.